The 12 T cell receptor beta chains in this list originate from one sample, sequenced in a study of shared clonotypes between healthy human individuals. The naive CD8 population came from CD45RO-negative cells selected for CCR7, without terminally differentiated effector memory CD45RA+ cells. TCRdb keeps only in-frame clones here, not all; method: immunoSEQ multiplex PCR. Among around 2,100,000 clones listed, about 95% were seen once. Sequenced material: naive CD8+ T cells sorted from blood. The receptors come from a man younger than 35 in good health.

The CDR3 loop is CASSFSSGVVAYEQYF. The CDR3 region has the DNA TGTGCCAGCAGTTTCTCGAGTGGGGTAGTGGCCTACGAGCAGTACTTC. This chain connects TRBV27 to TRBJ2-7; D not certain. CDR3 size: 16 residues. With 3 bases removed from V and 2 bases from J, the gap between germline ends came to 17 bases. The germline gives CDR1 MNHEY, CDR2 SMNVEV (reference sequence).

A word on this clone: Other DNA sequences from this sample encode an identical CDR3 as well. The V and J genes are TRBV7-9 and TRBJ2-7, with D unresolved. The V end was cut by 1 base, the J end by 1 base, with 5 bases between. This CDR3 is 13 amino acids long. Germline-derived CDR1 and CDR2 are SEHNR and FQNEAQ (reference sequence). The CDR3 DNA is TGTGCCAGCAGCTTAGATAGTTCCTACGAGCAGTACTTC. This encodes CASSLDSSYEQYF.

Of note for this clone: Germline and junction disagree at one end, which may indicate a read error. The J gene is TRBJ2-5, the V gene TRBV11-2; 8 nucleotides match TRBD2. This CDR3 contains 14 residues. The germline V gene has CDR1 SGHAT and CDR2 FQNNGV. CDR3 DNA sequence: TGTGCCAGCAGCCCCCGGACTAGCCTTGAGATCCAGTACTTC. Its protein product is CASSPRTSLEIQYF.

The chain couples TRBV30 to TRBJ2-6; no clear D. This CDR3 region has 14 residues. CDR1 is GTSNPN, CDR2 SVGIG, per germline (reference sequence). Trimming took 5 bases from V and 2 from J, leaving 10 bases between them. The DNA for the CDR3 is TGTGCCTGGTCCAGTGTTACTGGGGCCAACGTCCTGACTTTC. As protein: CAWSSVTGANVLTF.

This chain uses TRBV27 with TRBJ1-3; 10 bases line up with TRBD1. After removal of 4 bases from V and 7 bases from J, the junction contained 7 bases not matched to a gene. Germline-derived CDR1 and CDR2 are MNHEY and SMNVEV (reference sequence). There are 15 residues in the CDR3. The CDR3 reads CASSSTGQGWNTIYF. CDR3 sequence (DNA): TGTGCCAGCAGTTCGACGGGACAGGGGTGGAACACCATATATTTT.

This sequence joins TRBV7-9 and TRBJ2-5; unclear D gene. The CDR3 is 16 residues long. Trimming cost V 0 bases and J 0 bases, with 11 bases left between them. From germline, CDR1 is SEHNR and CDR2 FQNEAQ (reference sequence). CDR3 sequence (DNA): TGTGCCAGCAGCTTAGCTGTAGGCCAGTACCAAGAGACCCAGTACTTC. It encodes CASSLAVGQYQETQYF.

V gene TRBV7-2 combines with J gene TRBJ2-3; either TRBD1 or TRBD2 may supply D (6 bases each). V dropped 6 bases and J dropped 1 base, with 23 bases sitting between them. Germline values: CDR1 SGHTA, CDR2 FQGNSA. This CDR3 has 18 amino acids. The CDR3 DNA is TGTGCCAGCAGTCCAGGGGTCGGCGGAGGGCGTGGCACAGATACGCAGTATTTT. Translating gives CASSPGVGGGRGTDTQYF.

This clone was picked up one time. CDR3 region: CASSQTGNYGYTF. CDR3 coding DNA: TGCGCCAGCAGCCAGACAGGGAACTATGGCTACACCTTC. The chain carries TRBV4-3 and TRBJ1-2; the match to TRBD1 covers 7 bases. The trim removed 3 bases at V and 2 bases at J, leaving 0 bases unmatched. CDR3 size: 13 residues. From germline, CDR1 is LGHNA and CDR2 YSLEER.

The chain has TRBV2 and TRBJ2-2; the D gene is possibly TRBD2 (6 bases). This CDR3 region has 16 residues. The V and J ends lost 3 bases and 3 bases respectively, with 14 bases between them. The germline V gene encodes CDR1 SNHLY and CDR2 FYNNEI. In nucleotides, the CDR3 is TGTGCCAGCAGTGATGGGGGACTGGGGGACACCGGGGAGCTGTTTTTT. It encodes CASSDGGLGDTGELFF.

V and J are TRBV10-2 and TRBJ2-3; 13 nucleotides agree with TRBD2. Germline loops: CDR1 WSHSY, CDR2 SAAADI. The CDR3 length is 15 residues. Trimming removed 6 bases from V and 5 bases from J; junction bases left unmatched: 5. The CDR3 is CASRGLAGAGDTQYF. For the CDR3, the DNA is TGCGCCAGCAGAGGACTAGCGGGGGCGGGAGATACGCAGTATTTT.

This chain links TRBV7-2 with TRBJ2-7; 7 nucleotides agree with TRBD1. This CDR3 contains 15 residues. V dropped 5 bases and J dropped 3; count of bases not matched to a gene: 10. Germline CDR1 reads SGHTA; CDR2 reads FQGNSA. The CDR3 loop reads CASSDTDRVLYEQYF. The CDR3 DNA reads as TGTGCCAGCAGCGACACCGACAGGGTACTCTACGAGCAGTACTTC. Drawing the rest from reference TRBV7-2 and TRBJ2-7, the complete variable domain is GAGVSQSPSNKVTEKGKDVELRCDPISGHTALYWYRQSLGQGLEFLIYFQGNSAPDKSGLPSDRFSAERTGGSVSTLTIQRTQQEDSAVYLCASSDTDRVLYEQYFGPGTRLTVT.

J is TRBJ2-2 and V is TRBV7-6; D could derive from TRBD1 or TRBD2 (5 bases each). CDR3 length: 14 amino acids. Trimming pared 0 bases from V and 6 bases from J, leaving 8 bases between. Germline CDR1 and CDR2: SGHVS and FNYEAQ. CDR3 in DNA: TGTGCCAGCAGCTTAGCGGGGACCGCCGGGGAGCTGTTTTTT. Residues: CASSLAGTAGELFF.